The T cell receptor (beta chain) described here comes from a study of blood T cell repertoires in COVID-19. Across the study: T cells, B-cell-depleted T cells, or PBMCs supplied cDNA or gDNA.

Germline V CDR1 and CDR2: MNHNY, SVGAGI (reference sequence). The CDR3 runs 17 residues. Trimming at V came to 5 bases and at J to 3 bases, leaving 15 bases not matched to a gene. The repertoire was sequenced with immunoSEQ multiplex PCR; TCRdb's copy has only in-frame clones and lacks some. This table holds roughly 290,000 clones, over 75% found once. This chain joins TRBV6-6 and TRBJ1-2; 7 bases map to TRBD1. This TCR was sampled from a woman in her forties or fifties who had recovered from COVID-19. The sample was peripheral blood. The CDR3 loop reads CASSHPRQGRRDYGYTF. The CDR3 DNA follows: TGTGCCAGCAGTCATCCTCGACAGGGAAGAAGAGACTATGGCTACACCTTC.